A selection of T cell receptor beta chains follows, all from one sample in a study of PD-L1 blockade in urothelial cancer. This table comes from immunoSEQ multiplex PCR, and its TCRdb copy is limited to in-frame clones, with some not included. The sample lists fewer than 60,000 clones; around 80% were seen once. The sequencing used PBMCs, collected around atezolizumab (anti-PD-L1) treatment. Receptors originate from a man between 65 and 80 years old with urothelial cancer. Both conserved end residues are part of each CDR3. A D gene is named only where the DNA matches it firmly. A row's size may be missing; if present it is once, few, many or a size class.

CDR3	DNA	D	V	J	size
CASSESLGWDRAYGYTF	TGCGCCAGCAGTGAGTCCTTGGGTTGGGACAGGGCCTATGGCTACACCTTC	TRBD1	TRBV10-2	TRBJ1-2	.
CASSPRLAGVGEQYF	TGTGCCAGCAGTCCAAGACTAGCGGGAGTGGGTGAGCAGTACTTC	TRBD2	TRBV28	TRBJ2-7	few
CASSFRDRGNYGYTF	TGTGCCAGCAGCTTTAGGGACAGGGGGAACTATGGCTACACCTTC	TRBD1	TRBV7-2	TRBJ1-2	.
CASSVDQIVNEQYF	TGTGCCAGCAGCGTAGACCAGATTGTAAACGAGCAGTACTTC	.	TRBV9	TRBJ2-7	.
CASSSGTGLPRTDTQYF	TGCGCCAGCAGCTCCGGGACAGGACTTCCCCGCACAGATACGCAGTATTTT	TRBD1	TRBV5-1	TRBJ2-3	.
CASSLGGVFANSGNTIYF	TGCGCCAGCAGCTTAGGGGGGGTTTTCGCAAACTCTGGAAACACCATATATTTT	.	TRBV5-1	TRBJ1-3	.
CASSALGGAEQFF	TGTGCCAGCAGCGCCCTCGGGGGGGCAGAGCAGTTCTTC	TRBD2	TRBV9	TRBJ2-1	.
CASSEAPNQPQHF	TGTGCCAGCAGTGAAGCCCCAAATCAGCCCCAGCATTTT	.	TRBV6-1	TRBJ1-5	.
CAISEGQGFAEAFF	TGTGCCATCAGTGAGGGACAGGGGTTCGCTGAAGCTTTCTTT	TRBD1	TRBV10-3	TRBJ1-1	.
CASSEQGRRGRGNEQFF	TGTGCCAGCAGTGAACAGGGGCGCCGGGGTAGGGGCAATGAGCAGTTCTTC	.	TRBV25-1	TRBJ2-1	.
CASSWAAQRVDEQFF	TGTGCCAGCAGTTGGGCTGCGCAGCGGGTAGATGAGCAGTTCTTC	.	TRBV7-9	TRBJ2-1	.
CASSVGLGGDEQFF	TGTGCCAGCTCCGTGGGACTAGGTGGAGATGAGCAGTTCTTC	TRBD2	TRBV18	TRBJ2-1	.
CAISESNGLEAFF	TGTGCCATCAGTGAGTCGAACGGACTTGAAGCTTTCTTT	.	TRBV10-3	TRBJ1-1	.
CASSQDWDRVFGGANVLTF	TGCGCCAGCAGCCAAGATTGGGACAGGGTATTTGGTGGGGCCAACGTCCTGACTTTC	TRBD1	TRBV4-1	TRBJ2-6	once
CASSLDTPNTGELFF	TGCGCCAGCAGCTTGGACACCCCGAACACCGGGGAGCTGTTTTTT	.	TRBV5-1	TRBJ2-2	.
CSVVFPGTSGRAFGELFF	TGCAGCGTTGTTTTCCCTGGGACTAGCGGGAGGGCCTTCGGGGAGCTGTTTTTT	TRBD2	TRBV29-1	TRBJ2-2	.
CASSFTGLQYNEQFF	TGTGCCAGCAGCTTCACAGGGCTCCAATACAATGAGCAGTTCTTC	.	TRBV7-9	TRBJ2-1	.
CSPREGDTQYF	TGCAGCCCTCGCGAGGGAGATACGCAGTATTTT	.	TRBV29-1	TRBJ2-3	.
CASSFPQGIGTDTQYF	TGTGCCAGCAGCTTCCCACAGGGGATCGGTACAGATACGCAGTATTTT	TRBD1	TRBV7-2	TRBJ2-3	.
CGGVCGYTF	TGTGGGGGGGTTTGTGGCTACACCTTC	.	TRBV6-7	TRBJ1-2	.
CASQQGETQYF	TGTGCCAGCCAGCAGGGGGAGACCCAGTACTTC	.	TRBV7-2	TRBJ2-5	few
CASSLMGGYGNQPQHF	TGTGCCAGCAGCTTAATGGGGGGGTATGGCAATCAGCCCCAGCATTTT	.	TRBV7-8	TRBJ1-5	few
CASSGGLAGYTDTQYF	TGCGCCAGCAGCGGGGGACTAGCGGGATACACAGATACGCAGTATTTT	TRBD2	TRBV5-1	TRBJ2-3	.
CASSTQGGGKLFF	TGTGCCAGTAGCACTCAGGGCGGCGGGAAGCTGTTTTTT	.	TRBV19	TRBJ2-2	.